This TCR beta chain was sequenced for a study of spatial heterogeneity in lung cancer. Study summary: Detection consistently captured more beta-chain sequences than alpha-chain sequences. Unique TCR and UMI combinations averaged more than ten appearances each in raw reads.

This CDR3 spans 15 amino acids. Germline V gene data show CDR1 as ENHRY and CDR2 as SYGVKD. V shed 10 bases and J 8 bases; nucleotides not matched to a gene: 16. Carried by each TCR cDNA molecule was a unique molecular identifier. TCRdb analysed the 5' RACE reads with MiXCR anew, one entry per CDR3 protein. The sample lists 5,500 to 7,500 distinct CDR3 sequences, less than 5% seen once, with 20% to 25% in the top ten. This clonotype is medium-sized in the sample. This beta chain appears as a stray read in a library generated for alpha chains; its size is not informative. Time point defined: sample taken at primary tumor resection. Unsorted whole RNA of tumor, nontumor lung or frozen PBMC was sequenced. Untreated early-stage non-small cell lung cancer patients, over 55 in total, were the donors.

The sequencing here drew on normal lung tissue next to the tumor, taken at surgery. The receptor was derived from a female donor with early-stage non-small cell lung cancer. This chain uses TRBV10-3 with TRBJ2-3; 9 nucleotides agree with TRBD1. CDR3 DNA: TGTGCCACCCTCCCCCTGGACAGGGGAAGGGTTACGCAGTATTTT. Translated, it gives CATLPLDRGRVTQYF.